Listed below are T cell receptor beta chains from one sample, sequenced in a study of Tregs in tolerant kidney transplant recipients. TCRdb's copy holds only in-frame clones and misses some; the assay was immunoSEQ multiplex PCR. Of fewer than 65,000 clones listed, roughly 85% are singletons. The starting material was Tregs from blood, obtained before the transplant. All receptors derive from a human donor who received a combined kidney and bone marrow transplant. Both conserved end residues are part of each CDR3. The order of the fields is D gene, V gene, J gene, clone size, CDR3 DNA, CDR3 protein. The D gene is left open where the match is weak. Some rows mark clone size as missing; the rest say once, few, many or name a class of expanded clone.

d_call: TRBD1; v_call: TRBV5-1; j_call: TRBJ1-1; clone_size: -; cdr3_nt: TGCGCCAGCCAAACTAACCGGGACAGGGGGGTCCCTGAAGCTTTCTTT; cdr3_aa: CASQTNRDRGVPEAFF
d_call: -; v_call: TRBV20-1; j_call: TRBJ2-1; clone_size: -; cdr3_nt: TGCAGTGCTGGACTTTACAATGAGCAGTTCTTC; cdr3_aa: CSAGLYNEQFF
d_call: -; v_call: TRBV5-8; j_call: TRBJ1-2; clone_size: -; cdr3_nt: TGTGCCAGCAGCTTGAATGTATGGGCCACTTGGGGCTACACCTTC; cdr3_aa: CASSLNVWATWGYTF
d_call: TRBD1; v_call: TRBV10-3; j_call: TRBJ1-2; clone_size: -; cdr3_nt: TGTGCCATCAGTGGACAGGGCTATGGCTACACCTTC; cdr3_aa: CAISGQGYGYTF
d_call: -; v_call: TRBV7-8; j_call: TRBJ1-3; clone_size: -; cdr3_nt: TGTGCCAGCAGCTCGTGGGCAAACACCATATATTTT; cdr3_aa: CASSSWANTIYF
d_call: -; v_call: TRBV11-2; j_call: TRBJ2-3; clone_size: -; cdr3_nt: TGTGCCAGCAGCCCCAAGTGGGGTTCAGGAACCACAGATACGCAGTATTTT; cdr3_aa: CASSPKWGSGTTDTQYF
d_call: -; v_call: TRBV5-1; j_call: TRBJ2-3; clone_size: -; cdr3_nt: TGCGCCAGCAGCTCTGGGGACTTACTCAGCACAGATACGCAGTATTTT; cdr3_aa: CASSSGDLLSTDTQYF
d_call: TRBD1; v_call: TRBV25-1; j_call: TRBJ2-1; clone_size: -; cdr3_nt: TGTGCCAGCAGTGCTCTGGTGGGGGACAGGGGGCTCGGTGAGCAGTTCTTC; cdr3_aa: CASSALVGDRGLGEQFF
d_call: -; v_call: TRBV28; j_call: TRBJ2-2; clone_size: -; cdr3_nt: TGTGCCAGCAGTTTGCCTCGGGGGCACACCGGGGAGCTGTTTTTT; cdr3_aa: CASSLPRGHTGELFF
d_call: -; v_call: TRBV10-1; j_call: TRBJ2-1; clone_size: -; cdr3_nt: TGCGCCAGCAGTGAGAGGCAGAATGAGCAGTTCTTC; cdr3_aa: CASSERQNEQFF
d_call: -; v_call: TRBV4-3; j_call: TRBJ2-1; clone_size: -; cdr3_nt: TGCGCCAGCAGCCAAGATGTGGTAGACAATGAGCAGTTCTTC; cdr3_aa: CASSQDVVDNEQFF
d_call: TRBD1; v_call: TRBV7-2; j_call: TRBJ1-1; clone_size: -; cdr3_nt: TGTGCCAGCAGCCCAGGACAGGGGCGATGGGGTACTGAAGCTTTCTTT; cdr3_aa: CASSPGQGRWGTEAFF
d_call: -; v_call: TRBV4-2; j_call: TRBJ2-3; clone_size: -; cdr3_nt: TGTGCCAGCAGCTTCGGGGCGGGGATTAGCACAGATACGCAGTATTTT; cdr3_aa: CASSFGAGISTDTQYF
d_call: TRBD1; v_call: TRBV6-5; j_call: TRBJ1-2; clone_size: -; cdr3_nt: TGTGCCAGCAGCGAGACAGGGAATGGCTACACCTTC; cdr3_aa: CASSETGNGYTF
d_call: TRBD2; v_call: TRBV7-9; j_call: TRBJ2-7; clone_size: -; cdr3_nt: TGTGCCAGCTCGAGACTAGCGGGTTCATGGGAGCAGTACTTC; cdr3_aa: CASSRLAGSWEQYF
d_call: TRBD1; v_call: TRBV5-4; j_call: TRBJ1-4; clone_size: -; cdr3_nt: TGTGCCAGCAGCGGGGGACAGGGGGACGCAACTAATGAAAAACTGTTTTTT; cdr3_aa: CASSGGQGDATNEKLFF
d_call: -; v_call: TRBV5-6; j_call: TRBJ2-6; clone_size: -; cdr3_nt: TGTGCCAGCAGCTTGGAAGGGTCGCGGGCCAACGTCCTGACTTTC; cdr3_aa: CASSLEGSRANVLTF
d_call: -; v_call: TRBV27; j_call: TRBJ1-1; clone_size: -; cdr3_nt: TGTGCCAGCAGTTTACGGGGCCGTGGGAACACTGAAGCTTTCTTT; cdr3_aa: CASSLRGRGNTEAFF
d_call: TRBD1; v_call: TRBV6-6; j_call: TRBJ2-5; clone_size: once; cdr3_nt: TGTGCCAGCAGTTCGACAGGGCCCCAAGAGACCCAGTACTTC; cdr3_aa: CASSSTGPQETQYF
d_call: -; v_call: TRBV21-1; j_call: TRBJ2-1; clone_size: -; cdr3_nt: TGTGCCAGCAAGACAGCGGGAGGTTCTGCAGAGGAGCAGTTCTTC; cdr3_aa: CASKTAGGSAEEQFF
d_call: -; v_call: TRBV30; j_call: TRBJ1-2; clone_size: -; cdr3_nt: TGTGCCTGGAGTCCCGATTCGTATGGCTACACCTTC; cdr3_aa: CAWSPDSYGYTF
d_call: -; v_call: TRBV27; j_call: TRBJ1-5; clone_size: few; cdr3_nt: TGTGCCAGCAGTCCCCGGGCGCGTATGGGATCGCATCAGCCCCAGCATTTT; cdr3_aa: CASSPRARMGSHQPQHF
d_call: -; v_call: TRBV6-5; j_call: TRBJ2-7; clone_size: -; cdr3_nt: TGTGCCAGCAGTTACTGGGCCTCCCGGAGCGAGCAGTACTTC; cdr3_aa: CASSYWASRSEQYF
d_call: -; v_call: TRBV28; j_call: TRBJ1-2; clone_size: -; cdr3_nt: TGTGCCAGCAGTTTGACAAAGGCCTATGGCTACACCTTC; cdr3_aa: CASSLTKAYGYTF
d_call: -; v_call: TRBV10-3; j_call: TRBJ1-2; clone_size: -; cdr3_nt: TGTGCCATCAGTGGGGCCGAGAACTATGGCTACACCTTC; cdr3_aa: CAISGAENYGYTF
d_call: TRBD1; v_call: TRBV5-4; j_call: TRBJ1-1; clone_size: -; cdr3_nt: TGTGCCAGCAGCCATGGGACAGGGGGCGGGCTGAGGACTGAAGCTTTCTTT; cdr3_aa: CASSHGTGGGLRTEAFF
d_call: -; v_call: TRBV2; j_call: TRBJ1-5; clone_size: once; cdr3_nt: TGTGCCAGCAGCCCGACCGGGGGAAAGCCCCAGCATTTT; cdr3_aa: CASSPTGGKPQHF
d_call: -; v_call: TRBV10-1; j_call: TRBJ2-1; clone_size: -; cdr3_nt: TGCGCCAGCAGTGAGGCGGGGACATCCTACAATGAGCAGTTCTTC; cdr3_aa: CASSEAGTSYNEQFF
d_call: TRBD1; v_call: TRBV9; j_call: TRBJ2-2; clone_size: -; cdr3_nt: TGTGCCAGCAGCGTTTCCGGGACAGGGGACACCGGGGAGCTGTTTTTT; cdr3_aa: CASSVSGTGDTGELFF
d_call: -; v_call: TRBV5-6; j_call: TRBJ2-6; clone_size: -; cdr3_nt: TGTGCCAGCAGCTTGGAGCGGCCTACTGGGGCCAACGTCCTGACTTTC; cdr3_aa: CASSLERPTGANVLTF
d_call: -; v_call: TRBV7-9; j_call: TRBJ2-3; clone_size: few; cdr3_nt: TGTGCCAGCAGCTTAGCACGCATGGGGCAGTATTTT; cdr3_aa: CASSLARMGQYF
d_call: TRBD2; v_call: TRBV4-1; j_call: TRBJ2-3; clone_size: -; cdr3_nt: TGCGCCAGCAGCCTGCCGGCTAGCGGGGACCCAGATACGCAGTATTTT; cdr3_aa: CASSLPASGDPDTQYF
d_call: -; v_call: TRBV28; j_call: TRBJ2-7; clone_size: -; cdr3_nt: TGTGCCAGCAGTTTACCCGATTCCTACGAGCAGTACTTC; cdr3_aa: CASSLPDSYEQYF
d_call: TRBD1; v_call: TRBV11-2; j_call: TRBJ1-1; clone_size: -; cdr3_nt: TGTGCCAGCAGCTTAGAGGGGTACGGGACAGGGGCTTTCTTT; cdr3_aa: CASSLEGYGTGAFF
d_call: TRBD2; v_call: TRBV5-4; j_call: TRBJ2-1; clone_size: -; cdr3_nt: TGTGCCAGCAGCCCGGGACTAGCGGGCGTCTCCTACAATGAGCAGTTCTTC; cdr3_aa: CASSPGLAGVSYNEQFF
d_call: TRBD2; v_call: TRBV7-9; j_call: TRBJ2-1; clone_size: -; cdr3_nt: TGTGCCAGCAGCTTATTAGCTAGCGGATCCTACAATGAGCAGTTCTTC; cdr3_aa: CASSLLASGSYNEQFF
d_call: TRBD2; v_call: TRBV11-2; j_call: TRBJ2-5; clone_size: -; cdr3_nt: TGTGCCAGCAGCTTAGTGCGCGCGGGGGTGGAGACCCAGTACTTC; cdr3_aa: CASSLVRAGVETQYF
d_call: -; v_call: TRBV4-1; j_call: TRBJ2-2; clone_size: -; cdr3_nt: TGCGCCAGCAGCCAAGTTGGGAGTTGGGCCGGGGAGCTGTTTTTT; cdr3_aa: CASSQVGSWAGELFF
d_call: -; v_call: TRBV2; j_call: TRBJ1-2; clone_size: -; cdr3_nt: TGTGCCAGCGGACGTGGGGGGGGACGCGGAAAGTCTGGGGACACCTTC; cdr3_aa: CASGRGGGRGKSGDTF
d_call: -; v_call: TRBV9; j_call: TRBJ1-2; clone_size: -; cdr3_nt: TGTGCCAGCAGCCAGGTCGGGAAAGCTAACTATGGCTACACCTTC; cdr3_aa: CASSQVGKANYGYTF
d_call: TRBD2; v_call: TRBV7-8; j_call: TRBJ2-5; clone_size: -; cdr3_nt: TGTGCCAGCAGATCTAGCGGGGGGCTACAAGAGACCCAGTACTTC; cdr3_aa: CASRSSGGLQETQYF
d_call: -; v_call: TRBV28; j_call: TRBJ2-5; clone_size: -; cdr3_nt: TGTGCCAGCAGTTTTCTGGAGACCCAGTACTTC; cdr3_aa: CASSFLETQYF
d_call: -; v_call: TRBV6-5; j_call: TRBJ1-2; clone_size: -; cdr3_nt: TGTGCCAGCAGTCCCTGGGTGTCGAATGGCTACACCTTC; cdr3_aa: CASSPWVSNGYTF
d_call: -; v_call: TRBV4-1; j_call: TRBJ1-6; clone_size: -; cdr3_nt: TGCGCCAGCAGCCAGTTTTTTTTAGGGGGAGGCAATTCACCCCTCCACTTT; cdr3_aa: CASSQFFLGGGNSPLHF
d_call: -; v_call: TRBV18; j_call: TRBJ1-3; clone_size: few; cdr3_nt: TGTGCCAGCTCATTGACGGTCTCTGGAAACACCATATATTTT; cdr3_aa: CASSLTVSGNTIYF